The 12 T cell receptor beta chains in this list originate from one sample, sequenced in a study of blood T cell repertoires in COVID-19. Assay: immunoSEQ multiplex PCR; the TCRdb copy retains only in-frame clones and omits some. The profile shows 250,000 or so clones, around nine tenths of them singletons. Sample: PBMCs or T cells enriched from blood (not recorded which). The source is a woman aged 18-30 years who had recovered from COVID-19.

This clone was detected only a few times. The DNA for the CDR3 is TGTGCCAGCCAGGGGGCTGCTAATGAAAAACTGTTTTTT. Amino acid sequence: CASQGAANEKLFF. The V and J genes are TRBV27 and TRBJ1-4, with 8 positions matching TRBD1. Germline CDR1 MNHEY, CDR2 SMNVEV (reference sequence). CDR3 length: 13 amino acids. Germline trimming cut 8 bases from V and 3 bases from J; bases unmatched to any gene: 2.

The J gene is TRBJ1-5, the V gene TRBV7-8; TRBD1 matches 9 bases. CDR1 is SGHVS, CDR2 FQNEAQ, per germline. The CDR3 extends over 18 amino acids. V lost 5 bases to trimming and J lost 4 bases; unmatched junction nucleotides: 15. The CDR3 sequence: CASSLNPDRGFLNQPQHF. The CDR3 nucleotides are TGTGCCAGCAGCCTGAACCCGGACAGGGGATTTTTAAATCAGCCCCAGCATTTT.

In its sample, this clone was seen a few times. The rearrangement links TRBV7-3 to TRBJ2-1; perhaps TRBD2 as D (6 bases). Germline lookup yields CDR1 SGHTA and CDR2 FQGTGA. V shed 5 bases and J shed 10 bases, with 18 bases lying between them. There are 14 residues in the CDR3. In nucleotides, the CDR3 is TGTGCCAGCAGCCAAACCCCCTCTAGCGTGGAGCAGTTCTTC. Translated, it gives CASSQTPSSVEQFF.

This clone has only a few counts. The V gene is TRBV19, the J gene TRBJ2-7; no firm D call. Germline V gene sequence: CDR1 LNHDA, CDR2 SQIVND (reference sequence). Trimming cost V 3 bases and J 3 bases, with 12 bases left between them. This CDR3 region has 14 residues. The CDR3, as DNA: TGTGCCAGTAGTATCCAGGCGACGAGCTACGAGCAGTACTTC. Its protein is CASSIQATSYEQYF.

The chain carries TRBV18 and TRBJ2-1, with D hard to call. With 2 bases removed from V and 8 bases from J, the gap between germline ends came to 10 bases. Germline values: CDR1 KGHSH, CDR2 LQKENI. The CDR3 sequence is 13 residues long. CDR3 region: CASSPDLGDEQFF. CDR3 in DNA: TGTGCCAGCTCACCAGACCTAGGCGATGAGCAGTTCTTC.

The chain uses TRBV11-2 and TRBJ2-2; 9 bases agree with TRBD1. V shed 4 bases, J shed 8 bases, and the junction held 8 bases outside the gene matches. CDR1 and CDR2 (germline): SGHAT, FQNNGV. This CDR3 has 15 amino acids. The CDR3 sequence: CASSSQGAVSGELFF. In DNA, the CDR3 is TGTGCCAGCAGCTCACAGGGGGCGGTCTCGGGGGAGCTGTTTTTT.

The chain uses TRBV7-9 and TRBJ2-3; 7 bases fit TRBD1. The junction had 10 bases not matched to a gene; V was cut back by 8 bases and J by 5 bases. This CDR3 region has 14 residues. Germline CDR1 reads SEHNR; CDR2 reads FQNEAQ (reference sequence). CDR3 residues: CASGNRGQGDTQYF. CDR3 in DNA: TGTGCCAGCGGGAACAGGGGCCAGGGAGATACGCAGTATTTT.

This sequence joins TRBV19 and TRBJ1-2; perhaps TRBD1 as D (5 bases). CDR1 LNHDA and CDR2 SQIVND come from the germline V gene (reference sequence). The CDR3 is 14 residues long. Trimming removed 7 bases from V and 4 bases from J, with 16 bases in between. CDR3 DNA sequence: TGTGCCAGTAACCCGCAAAGGGGATCCTATGGCTACACCTTC. Amino acids: CASNPQRGSYGYTF. The complete variable domain, with remaining parts taken from reference TRBV19 and TRBJ1-2, reads DGGITQSPKYLFRKEGQNVTLSCEQNLNHDAMYWYRQDPGQGLRLIYYSQIVNDFQKGDIAEGYSVSREKKESFPLTVTSAQKNPTAFYLCASNPQRGSYGYTFGSGTRLTVV.

The rearrangement uses TRBV5-8 and TRBJ1-4, with a weak D call TRBD1 (5 bases). Germline-derived CDR1 and CDR2 are SGHTS and YDEGEE. V was cut by 9 bases and J by 5 bases, with 11 bases left in between. The CDR3 extends over 12 amino acids. Here the CDR3 reads CATTGGNEKLFF. CDR3 DNA: TGTGCCACCACCGGGGGAAATGAAAAACTGTTTTTT.

The chain carries TRBV19 and TRBJ1-2; 10 bases are shared with TRBD1. The junction had 10 bases not matched to a gene; V was cut back by 7 bases and J by 5 bases. Per germline, CDR1 LNHDA and CDR2 SQIVND (reference sequence). This CDR3 has 15 residues. CDR3 DNA: TGTGCCAGTAACCCTTTTGGGGGACAGGGGTATGGCTACACCTTC. This translates into CASNPFGGQGYGYTF.

This chain connects TRBV5-1 to TRBJ1-4, with 8 bases lining up with TRBD1. Germline values: CDR1 SGHRS, CDR2 YFSETQ. The CDR3 sequence is 15 residues long. V was pared by 4 bases and J by 8 bases, with 10 bases of the junction left unmatched. The CDR3 sequence: CASSNSGGEGEKLFF. The DNA of the CDR3 is TGCGCCAGCAGCAACTCAGGGGGCGAAGGCGAAAAACTGTTTTTT.

V and J are TRBV9 and TRBJ2-3; TRBD2 matches at 11 bases. The CDR3 is 16 amino acids. V trimming: 2 bases; J trimming: 6 bases; junction bases outside the gene matches: 8. The germline V gene has CDR1 SGDLS and CDR2 YYNGEE. CDR3 residues: CASSVGLAGLWDTQYF. CDR3 nucleotides: TGTGCCAGCAGCGTCGGACTAGCGGGTCTTTGGGATACGCAGTATTTT.